Below are 18 T cell receptor beta chains sequenced from a single sample in a study of T cell repertoires in aging, cancer and after chemotherapy. Rearranged V-D-J TRB sequences were amplified with a mixed TRB-A/B primer pool. MiXCR, run by TCRdb on the multiplex PCR reads, gives a single entry per CDR3 protein. This table has some 3,400 distinct CDR3 sequences, approximately 30% appearing once. Amplification of TCR beta used genomic DNA extracted from peripheral blood. The sample consisted of blood. The receptors shown here come from a human donor in good health.

This clonotype is categorized as medium-sized (0.01 to 0.1%). The V call is TRBV29-1, the J call TRBJ2-7; tentative D call: TRBD1 (6 bases). V lost 6 bases to trimming and J lost 2 bases, with 14 bases between them. In germline, CDR1 is SQVTM, CDR2 ANQGSEA. This CDR3 has 13 amino acids. The chain's CDR3 is CSVATGTAYEQYF. CDR3 sequence (DNA): TGCAGCGTCGCCACAGGGACGGCCTACGAGCAGTACTTC.

The V gene is TRBV6-5, the J gene TRBJ1-2; D is unresolved. CDR3 length: 12 residues. Germline CDR1 is MNHEY and CDR2 is SVGAGI. The V end lost 5 bases, the J end lost 3 bases, and 7 bases lay between the germline ends. CDR3 protein: CASSEGHYGYTF. The CDR3 region has the DNA TGTGCCAGCAGTGAAGGCCACTATGGCTACACCTTC.

The V call is TRBV20-1, the J call TRBJ2-1; perhaps TRBD1 as D (5 bases). The germline V gene has CDR1 DFQATT and CDR2 SNEGSKA (reference sequence). The V end was cut by 5 bases, the J end by 5 bases, with 16 bases between. The CDR3 contains 14 residues. This CDR3 is CSAPKVGVDNEQFF. The CDR3 region has the DNA TGCAGTGCTCCAAAAGTAGGGGTCGACAATGAGCAGTTCTTC.

This clonotype was found a few times. The rearrangement uses TRBV7-2 and TRBJ2-3; 8 bases are shared with TRBD2. Germline CDR1 is SGHTA and CDR2 is FQGNSA. V was pared by 2 bases and J by 6 bases, with 7 bases of the junction left unmatched. There are 15 residues in the CDR3. The CDR3 DNA sequence: TGTGCCAGCAGCTTAATCCGGGGGGGCCTCGATACGCAGTATTTT. Translation gives CASSLIRGGLDTQYF.

The chain recombines TRBV19 with TRBJ2-2, with unresolved D. Deletions cut 2 bases from V and 2 bases from J, with 9 bases between. The CDR3 is 15 residues long. CDR1 is LNHDA, CDR2 SQIVND, per germline (reference sequence). CDR3 region: CASSILAGNTGELFF. As DNA, the CDR3 is TGTGCCAGTAGTATACTGGCAGGTAACACCGGGGAGCTGTTTTTT. The full variable domain, completed using reference TRBV19 and TRBJ2-2, is DGGITQSPKYLFRKEGQNVTLSCEQNLNHDAMYWYRQDPGQGLRLIYYSQIVNDFQKGDIAEGYSVSREKKESFPLTVTSAQKNPTAFYLCASSILAGNTGELFFGEGSRLTVL.

The chain couples TRBV4-3 to TRBJ1-5; no clear D gene. The CDR3 covers 18 residues. Germline V gene lookup returns CDR1 LGHNA and CDR2 YSLEER. Trimming shortened V by 1 base and J by 4 bases, and 20 bases separated the two germline ends. Here the CDR3 DNA reads TGCGCCAGCAGCCAAGTCAAGGCACCTGGACGGGAAAATCAGCCCCAGCATTTT. Protein sequence: CASSQVKAPGRENQPQHF.

The chain has TRBV18 and TRBJ1-6, with TRBD1 matching 8 bases. The CDR3 length is 16 residues. V dropped 3 bases and J dropped 6; count of bases not matched to a gene: 7. The germline CDR1 and CDR2 sequences are KGHSH and LQKENI. The CDR3 bases are TGTGCCAGCTCACCTGCCAGCGACAGGGGTAATTCACCCCTCCACTTT. As protein: CASSPASDRGNSPLHF.

V usage is TRBV27 and J usage is TRBJ2-7; TRBD2 aligns across 11 bases. The J segment lost 5 bases and the V segment lost 5 bases, leaving 11 bases of the junction unmatched. The CDR3 consists of 16 residues. Germline V lookup: CDR1 MNHEY, CDR2 SMNVEV (reference sequence). The CDR3 DNA reads TGTGCCAGCAGTCGATTAGCGGGGGGGTCTAGCCACGAGCAGTACTTC. Residues: CASSRLAGGSSHEQYF.

V and J are TRBV4-3 and TRBJ1-4; unclear D gene. Germline CDR1 and CDR2: LGHNA and YSLEER. The V and J ends lost 3 bases and 12 bases respectively, with 14 bases between them. This CDR3 region has 13 residues. CDR3 amino acids: CASSHQAERELFF. The CDR3 nucleotides are TGCGCCAGCAGCCACCAAGCGGAACGGGAACTGTTTTTT.

The genes are TRBV6-1 and TRBJ1-3, with D perhaps TRBD1 (5 bases). Germline V lookup: CDR1 MNHNS, CDR2 SASEGT. The CDR3 sequence is 17 residues long. Trimming cost V 0 bases and J 1 base, with 13 bases left between them. The CDR3 bases are TGTGCCAGCAGTGAAGCATGGGGCAGGGTATCTGGAAACACCATATATTTT. The encoded protein is CASSEAWGRVSGNTIYF.

By share, this clonotype counts as hyperexpanded. This rearrangement joins TRBV18 to TRBJ1-1, with TRBD1 matching 10 bases. The germline V gene encodes CDR1 KGHSH and CDR2 LQKENI. CDR3 size: 13 residues. The V segment lost 6 bases and the J segment 6 bases; nucleotides outside the gene matches: 4. The DNA for the CDR3 is TGTGCCAGCTCTCGGGACAGGGGCTCTGAAGCTTTCTTT. Amino acids: CASSRDRGSEAFF.

This clonotype was observed a few times. This chain uses TRBV6-6 with TRBJ1-1, with a tentative D call TRBD1 (6 bases). The length of the CDR3 is 16 residues. The germline gives CDR1 MNHNY, CDR2 SVGAGI (reference sequence). The ends were cut back, 2 bases at V and 3 bases at J, with 16 bases in the middle. CDR3 in DNA: TGTGCCAGCAGTTACACTCCAGGGGCCGCGTACACTGAAGCTTTCTTT. It specifies CASSYTPGAAYTEAFF.

J is TRBJ2-7 and V is TRBV6-6, with D unresolved. Germline lookup yields CDR1 MNHNY and CDR2 SVGAGI (reference sequence). The CDR3 consists of 14 residues. V was pared by 6 bases and J by 5 bases, with 17 bases between. CDR3 protein: CASRFDSELNEQYF. The CDR3 DNA reads TGTGCCAGCAGATTCGACTCTGAACTAAACGAGCAGTACTTC.

The chain uses TRBV4-3 and TRBJ1-5; a possible D gene is TRBD1 (6 bases). The CDR3 runs to 15 residues. CDR1 is LGHNA, CDR2 YSLEER, per germline. V was pared by 0 bases and J by 7 bases, with 13 bases between. CDR3 coding DNA: TGCGCCAGCAGCCAAGATAGCGGGGGGCGACAGCCCCAGCATTTT. This encodes CASSQDSGGRQPQHF.

This clonotype is classed as medium-sized. CDR3 DNA: TGTGCCAGTAGTTCGGGTCCTAGGGACGAGCAGTACTTC. Translated, it gives CASSSGPRDEQYF. The J gene is TRBJ2-7, the V gene TRBV19; no clear D. V lost 5 bases and J 5 bases, leaving 13 bases between the germline ends. Germline V gene data show CDR1 as LNHDA and CDR2 as SQIVND (reference sequence). The CDR3 has 13 amino acids.

The chain recombines TRBV5-4 with TRBJ2-7; 8 bases are a match to TRBD2. Looked up from germline, CDR1 is SGHNT and CDR2 is YYREEE (reference sequence). CDR3 size: 14 residues. The V segment lost 0 bases and the J segment 5 bases; nucleotides outside the gene matches: 4. This chain's CDR3 is CASSLGLASNEQYF. CDR3 sequence (DNA): TGTGCCAGCAGCTTGGGACTAGCGTCCAACGAGCAGTACTTC.

This clonotype is a singleton in its sample. This chain connects TRBV7-2 to TRBJ2-3; D is possibly TRBD2 (5 bases). CDR1 and CDR2 from the germline V gene are SGHTA and FQGNSA. CDR3 size: 15 residues. V lost 2 bases to trimming and J lost 2 bases, with 11 bases between them. The CDR3 is CASSLIRESTDTQYF. The CDR3, as DNA: TGTGCCAGCAGCTTAATCCGGGAATCCACAGATACGCAGTATTTT. Filled out from reference TRBV7-2 and TRBJ2-3, the complete variable domain reads GAGVSQSPSNKVTEKGKDVELRCDPISGHTALYWYRQSLGQGLEFLIYFQGNSAPDKSGLPSDRFSAERTGGSVSTLTIQRTQQEDSAVYLCASSLIRESTDTQYFGPGTRLTVL.

The chain is built from TRBV6-6 and TRBJ1-2; D is perhaps TRBD1 (6 bases). With 5 bases removed from V and 2 bases from J, the gap between germline ends came to 9 bases. CDR1 and CDR2 (germline): MNHNY, SVGAGI (reference sequence). This CDR3 is built from 13 residues. CDR3 residues: CASSPGQNYGYTF. In DNA, the CDR3 is TGTGCCAGCAGTCCCGGACAGAACTATGGCTACACCTTC.